The 15 T cell receptor beta chains below come from one sample, sequenced in a study of CD8+ T cells in alopecia areata. Extracted from the samples, RNA was reverse transcribed into cDNA to serve as the sequencing template. This table comes from immunoSEQ multiplex PCR, and its TCRdb copy is limited to in-frame clones, with some not included. The sample records about 180,000 clones, about 60% being singletons. The material was CD4+ T cells sorted from blood, obtained at week 0. These receptors all come from a human donor with alopecia areata.

On this clone itself: The sample holds other DNA sequences that translate to the same CDR3. The CDR3 protein is CASSFGQETQYF. As DNA, the CDR3 is TGTGCCAGCAGCTTTGGCCAAGAGACCCAGTACTTC. V and J are TRBV5-6 and TRBJ2-5, with D uncertain. The CDR3 totals 12 residues. Germline V CDR1 and CDR2: SGHDT, YYEEEE. V lost 2 bases, J lost 1 base, and 3 bases lay in between.

This chain joins TRBV27 and TRBJ1-5; perhaps TRBD1 as D (6 bases). From germline, CDR1 is MNHEY and CDR2 SMNVEV (reference sequence). V lost 3 bases, J lost 0 bases, and 12 bases lay in between. The CDR3 runs 16 residues. The CDR3 DNA follows: TGTGCCAGCAGTTTTCAGGGGACGAATAGCAATCAGCCCCAGCATTTT. It is translated as CASSFQGTNSNQPQHF.

This chain joins TRBV6-1 and TRBJ2-7; D is possibly TRBD1 or TRBD2 (5 bases each). Germline V lookup: CDR1 MNHNS, CDR2 SASEGT. The CDR3 extends over 15 amino acids. The V and J ends lost 8 bases and 3 bases respectively, with 20 bases between them. The CDR3 DNA follows: TGTGCCAGCTTGGGAGACAGTCATGCAGACTACGAGCAGTACTTC. This gives the protein CASLGDSHADYEQYF.

The sample holds a few counts of this clone. V and J are TRBV18 and TRBJ2-3, with TRBD1 as a possible D gene (6 bases). Trimming cost V 5 bases and J 2 bases, with 11 bases left between them. Germline CDR1 reads KGHSH; CDR2 reads LQKENI. The CDR3 contains 14 residues. The DNA for the CDR3 is TGTGCCAGCTCAAAGACAGGAGACACAGATACGCAGTATTTT. Translation: CASSKTGDTDTQYF. The complete variable domain, with remaining parts taken from reference TRBV18 and TRBJ2-3, reads NAGVMQNPRHLVRRRGQEARLRCSPMKGHSHVYWYRQLPEEGLKFMVYLQKENIIDESGMPKERFSAEFPKEGPSILRIQQVVRGDSAAYFCASSKTGDTDTQYFGPGTRLTVL.

This sequence joins TRBV5-1 and TRBJ2-3; 12 bases agree with TRBD2. Germline V gene lookup returns CDR1 SGHRS and CDR2 YFSETQ. The J segment lost 0 bases and the V segment lost 8 bases, leaving 7 bases of the junction unmatched. This CDR3 spans 16 amino acids. DNA for the CDR3: TGCGCCAGTACTAGCGGGGGGCAGACTAGCACAGATACGCAGTATTTT. This translates into CASTSGGQTSTDTQYF.

V usage is TRBV29-1 and J usage is TRBJ2-7; 7 bases match TRBD1. Germline V CDR1 and CDR2: SQVTM, ANQGSEA. This CDR3 is 14 amino acids long. The V segment lost 6 bases and the J segment 3 bases; nucleotides outside the gene matches: 11. CDR3 residues: CSVRGLGGFYEQYF. The CDR3 DNA follows: TGCAGCGTCCGGGGATTAGGGGGCTTCTACGAGCAGTACTTC.

The gene calls are TRBV19 and TRBJ2-7; the D call may be TRBD1 or TRBD2 (5 bases each). This CDR3 has 13 residues. V gave up 6 bases and J gave up 6 bases, with 15 bases separating them. The germline CDR1 and CDR2 sequences are LNHDA and SQIVND (reference sequence). The CDR3 protein is CASSTGPTGEQYF. CDR3 DNA sequence: TGTGCCAGTAGCACGGGACCCACGGGCGAGCAGTACTTC.

This clone appeared once. The chain joins TRBV5-1 to TRBJ2-7, with 7 bases matching TRBD2. Germline V gives CDR1 SGHRS, CDR2 YFSETQ. The CDR3 consists of 15 residues. With V trimmed by 3 bases and J by 0 bases, 6 bases remained unmatched. The chain's CDR3 is CASSSPGGISYEQYF. As DNA, the CDR3 is TGCGCCAGCAGCTCACCCGGGGGGATCTCCTACGAGCAGTACTTC.

The chain combines TRBV7-9 with TRBJ2-7; tentative D call: TRBD1 (6 bases). The CDR3 sequence is 13 residues long. CDR1 and CDR2 from the germline V gene are SEHNR and FQNEAQ (reference sequence). Trimming stripped 1 base from V and 4 bases from J, with 8 bases between. CDR3 protein: CASSLGTEYEQYF. The CDR3 bases are TGTGCCAGCAGCTTAGGGACAGAGTACGAGCAGTACTTC.

The chain links TRBV7-2 to TRBJ2-1; 7 bases map to TRBD1. V was clipped by 4 bases and J by 7 bases; unmatched bases: 13. Looked up from germline, CDR1 is SGHTA and CDR2 is FQGNSA. The CDR3 covers 16 residues. The CDR3 DNA follows: TGTGCCAGCAGCTCTCCCTCGGACAGGCTAAGGAATGAGCAGTTCTTC. It is translated as CASSSPSDRLRNEQFF.

This clone was seen only a few times. The chain links TRBV30 to TRBJ1-1; tentative D call: TRBD1 (5 bases). The CDR3 is 13 residues long. With 4 bases removed from V and 5 bases from J, the gap between germline ends came to 14 bases. Looked up from germline, CDR1 is GTSNPN and CDR2 is SVGIG (reference sequence). The CDR3 loop is CAWIQGVGTEAFF. The CDR3 bases are TGTGCCTGGATCCAGGGAGTTGGGACTGAAGCTTTCTTT.

The rearrangement joins TRBV29-1 to TRBJ2-3; D possibly corresponds to TRBD1 (6 bases). Germline V gives CDR1 SQVTM, CDR2 ANQGSEA. V was clipped by 6 bases and J by 2 bases, with 12 bases between them. There are 13 residues in the CDR3. CDR3 DNA: TGCAGCGTAAGGACAGACTCCACAGATACGCAGTATTTT. It encodes CSVRTDSTDTQYF.

The chain combines TRBV4-1 with TRBJ2-5, with TRBD2 as a possible D gene (5 bases). The ends were cut back, 0 bases at V and 1 base at J, with 24 bases in the middle. The germline CDR1 and CDR2 sequences are MGHRA and YSYEKL. The CDR3 is 20 residues long. CDR3 in amino acids: CASSQDRSGGSSRFQETQYF. CDR3 sequence (DNA): TGCGCCAGCAGCCAAGATCGTTCCGGCGGATCTAGCCGGTTCCAAGAGACCCAGTACTTC.

This clone has a handful of counts. The chain uses TRBV6-5 and TRBJ2-7; D is unclear. The CDR3 totals 10 residues. Looked up from germline, CDR1 is MNHEY and CDR2 is SVGAGI. V was shortened by 8 bases and J by 6 bases, with 8 bases between the two germline ends. The CDR3 coding sequence is TGTGCCAGCGGCGACCTCGAGCAGTACTTC. Translation gives CASGDLEQYF.

In this sample, this clone turned up a few times. This chain links TRBV7-2 with TRBJ2-7; 9 nucleotides line up with TRBD1. The V segment lost 1 base and the J segment 3 bases; nucleotides outside the gene matches: 7. The CDR3 spans 16 residues. Germline values: CDR1 SGHTA, CDR2 FQGNSA. CDR3 protein: CASSLGPSGQGYEQYF. As DNA, the CDR3 is TGTGCCAGCAGCTTAGGCCCCTCGGGACAGGGCTACGAGCAGTACTTC.